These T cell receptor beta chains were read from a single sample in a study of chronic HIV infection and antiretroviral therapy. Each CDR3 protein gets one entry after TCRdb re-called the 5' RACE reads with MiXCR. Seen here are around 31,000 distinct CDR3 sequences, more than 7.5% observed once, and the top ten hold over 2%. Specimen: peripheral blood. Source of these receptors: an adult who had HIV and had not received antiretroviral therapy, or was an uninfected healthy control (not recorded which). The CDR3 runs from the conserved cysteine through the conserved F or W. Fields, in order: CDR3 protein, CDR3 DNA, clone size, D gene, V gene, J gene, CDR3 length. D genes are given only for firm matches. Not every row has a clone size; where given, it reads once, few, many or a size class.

CDR3: CASSEALGRAETQYF
DNA: TGTGCCAGCAGTGAAGCGCTTGGCAGGGCAGAGACCCAGTACTTC
size: few
D: -
V: TRBV2
J: TRBJ2-5
length: 15

CDR3: CASSLLDTQYF
DNA: TGTGCCAGCAGCCTGTTAGATACGCAGTATTTT
size: many
D: -
V: TRBV7-2
J: TRBJ2-3
length: 11

CDR3: CASSSSGTEAFF
DNA: TGTGCCAGCAGTTCTTCCGGGACAGAAGCTTTCTTT
size: many
D: -
V: TRBV6-5
J: TRBJ1-1
length: 12

CDR3: CASSSGGPTDTQYF
DNA: TGTGCCAGCAGTTCGGGGGGCCCCACAGATACGCAGTATTTT
size: many
D: -
V: TRBV6-2/TRBV6-3
J: TRBJ2-3
length: 14

CDR3: CASSQDAGTGEQYF
DNA: TGCGCCAGCAGCCAAGATGCGGGTACGGGCGAGCAGTACTTC
size: few
D: -
V: TRBV4-1
J: TRBJ2-7
length: 14

CDR3: CASSLAAGSNEKLFF
DNA: TGTGCCAGCAGCTTAGCGGCCGGGTCTAATGAAAAACTGTTTTTT
size: few
D: -
V: TRBV7-2
J: TRBJ1-4
length: 15

CDR3: CASSFRDADNEQFF
DNA: TGTGCCAGCAGCTTTCGGGATGCCGACAATGAGCAGTTCTTC
size: few
D: -
V: TRBV13
J: TRBJ2-1
length: 14

CDR3: CASSFETSGSTDTQYF
DNA: TGTGCCAGCAGTTTTGAGACTAGCGGTAGCACAGATACGCAGTATTTT
size: few
D: TRBD2
V: TRBV12-3/TRBV12-4
J: TRBJ2-3
length: 16

CDR3: CASGQGSYEQYF
DNA: TGTGCCAGCGGACAGGGAAGCTACGAGCAGTACTTC
size: few
D: TRBD1
V: TRBV25-1
J: TRBJ2-7
length: 12

CDR3: CASSGTGGEDTQYF
DNA: TGTGCCAGCAGTGGGACAGGGGGCGAGGATACGCAGTATTTT
size: few
D: TRBD1
V: TRBV2
J: TRBJ2-3
length: 14

CDR3: CASSLDRGIEWFF
DNA: TGTGCCAGCAGCTTAGACAGGGGGATAGAGTGGTTCTTC
size: few
D: TRBD1
V: TRBV11-2
J: TRBJ2-1
length: 13

CDR3: CSVKEVYEQYF
DNA: TGCAGCGTGAAAGAAGTCTACGAGCAGTACTTC
size: many
D: -
V: TRBV29-1
J: TRBJ2-7
length: 11

CDR3: CSVADGGSNQPQHF
DNA: TGCAGCGTTGCGGACGGGGGTAGCAATCAGCCCCAGCATTTT
size: many
D: -
V: TRBV29-1
J: TRBJ1-5
length: 14

CDR3: CASSEQGALNQPQHF
DNA: TGTGCCAGCAGTGAACAGGGGGCCCTCAATCAGCCCCAGCATTTT
size: few
D: TRBD1
V: TRBV6-6
J: TRBJ1-5
length: 15

CDR3: CASSQDRGAGYGYTF
DNA: TGCGCCAGCAGCCAAGATCGGGGCGCAGGCTATGGCTACACCTTC
size: many
D: -
V: TRBV4-1
J: TRBJ1-2
length: 15

CDR3: CSARDRQGDQPQHF
DNA: TGCAGTGCTAGAGATCGACAGGGGGATCAGCCCCAGCATTTT
size: few
D: TRBD1
V: TRBV20-1
J: TRBJ1-5
length: 14

CDR3: CASSFHGTGGEQYF
DNA: TGTGCCAGCAGTTTCCATGGGACAGGGGGCGAGCAGTACTTC
size: many
D: TRBD1
V: TRBV6-5
J: TRBJ2-7
length: 14

CDR3: CASSLDWLRGAQYF
DNA: TGTGCCAGCAGCTTAGATTGGTTGAGAGGTGCGCAGTATTTT
size: few
D: -
V: TRBV11-2
J: TRBJ2-3
length: 14

CDR3: CASSLGVLNQPQHF
DNA: TGTGCCAGCAGTTTAGGGGTTTTGAATCAGCCCCAGCATTTT
size: many
D: -
V: TRBV12-3/TRBV12-4
J: TRBJ1-5
length: 14

CDR3: CSASKTAGTDTQYF
DNA: TGCAGTGCTAGTAAGACAGCCGGCACAGATACGCAGTATTTT
size: many
D: -
V: TRBV20-1
J: TRBJ2-3
length: 14

CDR3: CAGQGLAGDPNEQFF
DNA: TGTGCCGGCCAAGGACTAGCGGGAGACCCCAATGAGCAGTTCTTC
size: -
D: TRBD2
V: TRBV2
J: TRBJ2-1
length: 15

CDR3: CASSRTGNQPQHF
DNA: TGTGCCAGCAGCCGGACAGGCAATCAGCCCCAGCATTTT
size: few
D: -
V: TRBV5-5
J: TRBJ1-5
length: 13

CDR3: CASSYSWGTGGRTEAFF
DNA: TGTGCCAGCAGTTACTCCTGGGGGACAGGTGGGAGGACTGAAGCTTTCTTT
size: few
D: TRBD1
V: TRBV6-6
J: TRBJ1-1
length: 17

CDR3: CASSVDPGGPINEQFF
DNA: TGTGCCAGCAGCGTAGACCCGGGAGGGCCGATCAATGAGCAGTTCTTC
size: few
D: TRBD2
V: TRBV9
J: TRBJ2-1
length: 16

CDR3: CASSQPDRTTEAFF
DNA: TGTGCCAGCAGCCAACCTGACAGGACCACTGAAGCTTTCTTT
size: many
D: -
V: TRBV3-1
J: TRBJ1-1
length: 14

CDR3: CASSEQGLNPNYGDTF
DNA: TGTGCCAGCAGCGAACAGGGGCTCAATCCAAACTATGGCGACACCTTC
size: -
D: TRBD1
V: TRBV7-2
J: TRBJ1-2
length: 16

CDR3: CASSSNTGELFF
DNA: TGCGCCAGCAGCTCGAACACCGGGGAGCTGTTTTTT
size: many
D: -
V: TRBV5-1
J: TRBJ2-2
length: 12

CDR3: CASSESEREFSYNEQFF
DNA: TGTGCCAGCAGTGAATCGGAACGGGAGTTCTCCTACAATGAGCAGTTCTTC
size: many
D: -
V: TRBV6-1
J: TRBJ2-1
length: 17

CDR3: CSARDRAGGREEYF
DNA: TGCAGTGCTAGAGATAGAGCGGGAGGGAGGGAAGAGTACTTC
size: few
D: TRBD2
V: TRBV20-1
J: TRBJ2-7
length: 14

CDR3: CASSYSRASTDTQYF
DNA: TGTGCCAGCAGTTACTCGAGGGCCAGCACAGATACGCAGTATTTT
size: few
D: -
V: TRBV6-6
J: TRBJ2-3
length: 15

CDR3: CSARWGPEAFF
DNA: TGCAGTGCTAGATGGGGGCCTGAAGCTTTCTTT
size: many
D: -
V: TRBV20-1
J: TRBJ1-1
length: 11

CDR3: CSVFRTGMNTEAFF
DNA: TGCAGCGTTTTCCGGACAGGGATGAACACTGAAGCTTTCTTT
size: few
D: TRBD1
V: TRBV29-1
J: TRBJ1-1
length: 14

CDR3: CASSQYQGLNTEAFF
DNA: TGTGCCAGCAGCCAATATCAGGGACTGAACACTGAAGCTTTCTTT
size: many
D: -
V: TRBV14
J: TRBJ1-1
length: 15

CDR3: CASSLGSGGAQETQYF
DNA: TGTGCCAGCAGCTTGGGAAGCGGGGGGGCCCAAGAGACCCAGTACTTC
size: -
D: TRBD2
V: TRBV11-3
J: TRBJ2-5
length: 16

CDR3: CASSYEPVFFF
DNA: TGTGCCAGCAGTTACGAGCCAGTATTTTTCTTC
size: few
D: -
V: TRBV6-6
J: TRBJ2-1
length: 11

CDR3: CASRPLGANQPQHF
DNA: TGTGCCAGCAGACCCTTAGGGGCCAATCAGCCCCAGCATTTT
size: many
D: -
V: TRBV2
J: TRBJ1-5
length: 14

CDR3: CASSHSARGVGDEQFF
DNA: TGTGCCAGCAGCCATAGTGCTCGCGGGGTAGGTGATGAGCAGTTCTTC
size: few
D: -
V: TRBV3-1
J: TRBJ2-1
length: 16

CDR3: CSVEGTSGVYNEQFF
DNA: TGCAGCGTTGAGGGGACTAGCGGGGTCTACAATGAGCAGTTCTTC
size: many
D: TRBD2
V: TRBV29-1
J: TRBJ2-1
length: 15

CDR3: CSVPRGGTDTQYF
DNA: TGCAGCGTCCCGAGGGGGGGCACAGATACGCAGTATTTT
size: -
D: -
V: TRBV29-1
J: TRBJ2-3
length: 13

CDR3: CASSTRQGNTEAFF
DNA: TGTGCCAGCAGCACTAGACAGGGGAACACTGAAGCTTTCTTT
size: once
D: TRBD1
V: TRBV7-9
J: TRBJ1-1
length: 14

CDR3: CASSEALPGNTIYF
DNA: TGTGCCAGCAGTGAAGCGCTTCCTGGAAACACCATATATTTT
size: -
D: -
V: TRBV2
J: TRBJ1-3
length: 14

CDR3: CASSLGRQQPQHF
DNA: TGTGCCAGCAGTTTGGGCCGCCAGCAGCCCCAGCATTTT
size: many
D: -
V: TRBV27
J: TRBJ1-5
length: 13

CDR3: CASSDSTDSQPQHF
DNA: TGTGCCAGCAGTGACTCGACCGATTCTCAGCCCCAGCATTTT
size: few
D: -
V: TRBV25-1
J: TRBJ1-5
length: 14

CDR3: CASTRDRGNSPLHF
DNA: TGTGCCAGCACCAGGGACAGGGGGAATTCACCCCTCCACTTT
size: many
D: TRBD1
V: TRBV11-2
J: TRBJ1-6
length: 14

CDR3: CASSLGPERATYEQYF
DNA: TGTGCCAGCAGTTTAGGCCCGGAGCGGGCGACCTACGAGCAGTACTTC
size: many
D: -
V: TRBV28
J: TRBJ2-7
length: 16

CDR3: CSVATTGGNQETQYF
DNA: TGCAGCGTTGCAACGACAGGGGGCAACCAAGAGACCCAGTACTTC
size: few
D: TRBD1
V: TRBV29-1
J: TRBJ2-5
length: 15

CDR3: CSASATSGSRDEQYF
DNA: TGCAGTGCTAGCGCGACTAGCGGGAGCAGAGACGAGCAGTACTTC
size: many
D: TRBD2
V: TRBV20-1
J: TRBJ2-7
length: 15

CDR3: CASSLAPGNEQYF
DNA: TGTGCCAGCAGCTTAGCGCCGGGGAACGAGCAGTACTTC
size: few
D: -
V: TRBV7-2
J: TRBJ2-7
length: 13

CDR3: CASSQDSGTDTQYF
DNA: TGCGCCAGCAGCCAAGATTCAGGGACAGATACGCAGTATTTT
size: few
D: -
V: TRBV4-3
J: TRBJ2-3
length: 14

CDR3: CASSPIRADTQYF
DNA: TGTGCCAGCAGCCCCATCAGGGCAGATACGCAGTATTTT
size: few
D: -
V: TRBV11-1
J: TRBJ2-3
length: 13

CDR3: CASSYAFGTGTNEKLFF
DNA: TGTGCCAGCAGTTACGCCTTTGGAACGGGGACTAATGAAAAACTGTTTTTT
size: many
D: -
V: TRBV6-5
J: TRBJ1-4
length: 17

CDR3: CASSSRTSNEQFF
DNA: TGTGCCAGCAGCTCTCGGACTTCTAATGAGCAGTTCTTC
size: many
D: -
V: TRBV11-2
J: TRBJ2-1
length: 13

CDR3: CASSVRGLEAGELFF
DNA: TGTGCCAGCAGCGTACGGGGCTTAGAGGCCGGGGAGCTGTTTTTT
size: many
D: -
V: TRBV9
J: TRBJ2-2
length: 15

CDR3: CASIRESYEQFF
DNA: TGTGCCAGCATTCGGGAGTCGTATGAGCAGTTCTTC
size: many
D: -
V: TRBV7-9
J: TRBJ2-1
length: 12